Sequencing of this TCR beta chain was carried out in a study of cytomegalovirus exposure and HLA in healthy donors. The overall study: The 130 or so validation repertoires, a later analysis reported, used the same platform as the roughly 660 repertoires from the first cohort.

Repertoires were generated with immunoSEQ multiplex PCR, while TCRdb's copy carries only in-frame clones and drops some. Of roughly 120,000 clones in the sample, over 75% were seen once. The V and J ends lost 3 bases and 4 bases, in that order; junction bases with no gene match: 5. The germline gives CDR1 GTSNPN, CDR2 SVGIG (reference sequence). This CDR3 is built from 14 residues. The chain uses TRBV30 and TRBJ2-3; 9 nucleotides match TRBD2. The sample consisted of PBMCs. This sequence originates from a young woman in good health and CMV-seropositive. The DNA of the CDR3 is TGTGCCTGGAGCGTGGGCGGGGGGGCAGATACGCAGTATTTT. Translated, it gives CAWSVGGGADTQYF.